This paragraph reports one TCR beta chain. Profiled with immunoSEQ multiplex PCR; TCRdb holds only in-frame clones, not every one. The sample lists 380,000 or so clones, about 87% seen once, with roughly 1.4% in the top ten. The sample comes from a study of blood T cell repertoires in COVID-19. The CDR3 has 17 amino acids. V lost 6 bases and J lost 2; bases outside the gene matches: 12. CDR1 is MNHEY and CDR2 is SMNVEV in the germline V gene (reference sequence). The chain uses TRBV27 and TRBJ1-2, with TRBD1 matching 10 bases. This TCR was recovered from a man younger than 40 who had recovered from COVID-19. The material sequenced was PBMCs or T cells enriched from blood (not recorded which). As DNA, the CDR3 is TGTGCCAGCAGCCTGACAGGGGGCTACCCCCCCAACTATGGCTACACCTTC. Its translation: CASSLTGGYPPNYGYTF.